This is a list of T cell receptor beta chains from one sample in a study of T-cell memory formation after mild COVID-19. TCRdb used MiXCR to reprocess the 5' RACE reads, holding one entry per CDR3 protein. The table shows 450,000 to 650,000 distinct CDR3 sequences, with about a fifth occurring only once. Sequencing was done on a sample of PBMCs or a T cell subset sorted from them (not recorded which). These receptors were taken from an adult woman who had mild COVID-19 (a few samples of this study predate the infection). Cell type and time point are not known. Each CDR3 is given with its conserved first and last residue. The D gene is left open where the match is weak. A clone size is listed for some rows: how often the clone was seen (once, few, many), or a class if it is expanded.

>NA|TRBD2|TRBV20-1|TRBJ2-1
CSASPSGRYGYEQFF
TGCAGTGCTAGTCCTAGCGGGCGCTACGGGTATGAGCAGTTCTTC
>few|TRBD1|TRBV27|TRBJ1-4
CASSFYGTENEKLFF
TGTGCCAGCAGTTTTTATGGGACAGAGAATGAAAAACTGTTTTTT
>NA|NA|TRBV6-5|TRBJ2-1
CASSYTLQRGAYNEQFF
TGTGCCAGCAGTTACACCCTCCAGAGGGGTGCCTACAATGAGCAGTTCTTC
>NA|TRBD1|TRBV20-1|TRBJ1-2
CSAEDRGEGGYTF
TGCAGTGCTGAGGACAGGGGGGAGGGTGGCTACACCTTC
>NA|TRBD2|TRBV20-1|TRBJ2-1
CSAPNAGGSVGEQFF
TGCAGTGCCCCAAACGCGGGCGGGAGTGTGGGGGAGCAGTTCTTC
>NA|NA|TRBV5-1|TRBJ2-7
CASSFGATNDEQYF
TGCGCCAGCAGCTTCGGGGCAACGAACGACGAGCAGTACTTC
>NA|TRBD2|TRBV5-1|TRBJ2-1
CASSLSGGAWNEQFF
TGCGCCAGCAGCCTAAGCGGGGGGGCTTGGAATGAGCAGTTCTTC
>NA|TRBD1|TRBV12-3/TRBV12-4|TRBJ1-6
CASSSQDRGGSPLHF
TGTGCCAGCAGTTCCCAGGACAGGGGAGGATCACCCCTCCACTTT
>few|NA|TRBV6-5|TRBJ1-5
CASSYAGGNQPQHF
TGTGCCAGCAGTTATGCGGGGGGCAATCAGCCCCAGCATTTT
>many|NA|TRBV5-1|TRBJ2-1
CASSPLKGSSYNEQFF
TGCGCCAGCAGCCCCCTCAAGGGGAGCTCCTACAATGAGCAGTTCTTC
>many|TRBD1|TRBV5-1|TRBJ1-1
CASSPGTGVTEAFF
TGCGCCAGCAGCCCCGGGACAGGGGTCACTGAAGCTTTCTTT
>NA|NA|TRBV6-5|TRBJ2-2
CASSFQTVSTGELFF
TGTGCCAGCAGTTTCCAGACAGTATCCACCGGGGAGCTGTTTTTT
>NA|NA|TRBV18|TRBJ2-7
CASSPPVGAYEQYF
TGTGCCAGCTCACCACCGGTAGGGGCCTACGAGCAGTACTTC
>NA|TRBD1|TRBV5-1|TRBJ1-1
CASSQSGTGVTEAFF
TGCGCCAGCAGCCAATCCGGGACAGGGGTTACTGAAGCTTTCTTT
>few|TRBD2|TRBV19|TRBJ2-1
CASSIMASGAYNEQFF
TGTGCCAGTAGTATAATGGCTAGCGGGGCATACAATGAGCAGTTCTTC
>few|TRBD1|TRBV7-6|TRBJ1-5
CASSLSQDRGHQPQHF
TGTGCCAGCAGCTTATCACAGGACAGGGGTCATCAGCCCCAGCATTTT
>few|TRBD2|TRBV29-1|TRBJ2-7
CSVIPTSGSTYEQYF
TGCAGCGTGATCCCGACTAGCGGGAGCACCTACGAGCAGTACTTC
>NA|NA|TRBV10-3|TRBJ1-5
CAISGQNQPQHF
TGTGCCATCAGTGGGCAGAATCAGCCCCAGCATTTT
>NA|NA|TRBV15|TRBJ2-7
CATSRVPEGEQYF
TGTGCCACCAGCAGAGTTCCCGAGGGGGAGCAGTACTTC
>NA|NA|TRBV27|TRBJ2-2
CASKVRGLDTGELFF
TGTGCCAGCAAGGTCCGGGGGCTGGACACCGGGGAGCTGTTTTTT
>few|NA|TRBV5-5|TRBJ2-1
CASSMGGYRGNEQFF
TGTGCCAGCAGCATGGGAGGATATAGAGGCAATGAGCAGTTCTTC
>few|NA|TRBV18|TRBJ2-3
CASSPDGGVTDTQYF
TGTGCCAGCTCCCCTGACGGAGGGGTCACAGATACGCAGTATTTT
>NA|TRBD2|TRBV3-1|TRBJ2-1
CASSRLTSGSGGEQFF
TGTGCCAGCAGCCGTCTGACTAGCGGGAGCGGCGGTGAGCAGTTCTTC
>NA|NA|TRBV7-9|TRBJ2-7
CASSPRWGYEQYF
TGTGCCAGCAGCCCCCGGTGGGGTTACGAGCAGTACTTC
>NA|NA|TRBV7-9|TRBJ1-1
CASSWWAGHTEAFF
TGTGCCAGCAGCTGGTGGGCAGGCCACACTGAAGCTTTCTTT
>few|NA|TRBV5-1|TRBJ1-2
CASSLVPAGGYTF
TGCGCCAGCAGCTTGGTCCCGGCAGGCGGCTACACCTTC
>NA|NA|TRBV12-3/TRBV12-4|TRBJ2-1
CASSLVDRSNEQFF
TGTGCCAGCAGTTTAGTAGACAGAAGCAATGAGCAGTTCTTC
>NA|NA|TRBV6-2/TRBV6-3|TRBJ2-1
CASSSTYGRIMHEQFF
TGTGCCAGCAGTTCAACTTACGGGAGAATTATGCATGAGCAGTTCTTC
>NA|NA|TRBV19|TRBJ1-1
CDSSIGGQYTEAFF
TGTGACAGTAGTATAGGTGGACAGTACACTGAAGCTTTCTTT
>few|NA|TRBV4-3|TRBJ2-1
CASARVGGKDEQFF
TGCGCCAGCGCCCGAGTTGGAGGGAAGGATGAGCAGTTCTTC
>few|NA|TRBV7-9|TRBJ2-5
CASSLAYPTGMGWETQYF
TGTGCCAGCAGCTTAGCGTACCCCACCGGAATGGGGTGGGAGACCCAGTACTTC
>few|NA|TRBV15|TRBJ2-6
CATSRGQGTGANVLTF
TGTGCCACCAGCAGAGGCCAGGGGACTGGGGCCAACGTCCTGACTTTC
>NA|NA|TRBV5-3|TRBJ2-1
CARSSNNEQFF
TGTGCCAGAAGCTCCAACAATGAGCAGTTCTTC
>few|NA|TRBV7-9|TRBJ2-7
CASSATIYEQYF
TGTGCCAGCAGCGCGACCATCTACGAGCAGTACTTC
>few|NA|TRBV5-1|TRBJ1-1
CASSLGQSPEAFF
TGCGCCAGCAGCTTGGGGCAGTCTCCTGAAGCTTTCTTT
>NA|NA|TRBV12-3/TRBV12-4|TRBJ2-5
CASSQELTGWGAQETQYF
TGTGCCAGCAGCCAAGAACTTACAGGGTGGGGAGCGCAAGAGACCCAGTACTTC
>few|TRBD2|TRBV5-1|TRBJ2-7
CASSLVAGGRSYEQYF
TGCGCCAGCAGCTTGGTTGCGGGAGGAAGGTCCTACGAGCAGTACTTC
>few|TRBD2|TRBV12-3/TRBV12-4|TRBJ2-4
CASSYRAGGAKNIQYF
TGTGCCAGCAGTTACCGCGCGGGAGGAGCCAAAAACATTCAGTACTTC
>NA|TRBD2|TRBV2|TRBJ2-5
CASSQAGSETQYF
TGTGCCAGCAGCCAAGCGGGGTCGGAGACCCAGTACTTC
>few|NA|TRBV29-1|TRBJ1-1
CSVAGVGGHTEAFF
TGCAGCGTTGCGGGGGTCGGTGGGCACACTGAAGCTTTCTTT
>many|NA|TRBV3-1|TRBJ1-2
CASSLAYVGYVNYGYTF
TGTGCCAGCAGCCTCGCGTACGTGGGGTACGTGAACTATGGCTACACCTTC
>NA|NA|TRBV7-8|TRBJ2-3
CASSPTRAAPNTQYF
TGTGCCAGCAGCCCTACTCGGGCGGCTCCCAATACGCAGTATTTT
>NA|NA|TRBV11-2|TRBJ2-7
CASSHLSGSYEQYF
TGTGCCAGCAGCCACCTGAGCGGATCCTACGAGCAGTACTTC
>many|NA|TRBV24-1|TRBJ2-1
CATSSRSWGEQFF
TGTGCCACCAGCTCGCGGAGTTGGGGTGAGCAGTTCTTC
>few|NA|TRBV10-3|TRBJ1-2
CAISSSGDEDYTF
TGTGCCATCAGTAGCTCGGGCGACGAGGACTACACCTTC
>few|TRBD2|TRBV7-8|TRBJ2-1
CASSSASGGAGKGQFF
TGTGCCAGCAGCTCAGCTAGCGGGGGGGCAGGAAAGGGGCAGTTCTTC
>NA|NA|TRBV3-1|TRBJ1-1
CASSRTGRPNTEAFF
TGTGCCAGCAGCCGTACCGGTCGGCCGAACACTGAAGCTTTCTTT
>few|NA|TRBV24-1|TRBJ2-1
CATSEPDTNEQFF
TGTGCCACCAGTGAACCGGACACTAATGAGCAGTTCTTC
>NA|TRBD2|TRBV20-1|TRBJ2-3
CSAPRAGDRTDTQYF
TGCAGTGCTCCCAGGGCGGGAGATCGGACAGATACGCAGTATTTT